This T cell receptor (beta chain) was sequenced in a study of OX40 agonist ivuxolimab in advanced cancers. Across the study: At 0.01 to 10 mg/kg, ivuxolimab was administered intravenously to patients every 2 weeks.

Overall study results and limits: Among patients with partial responses at 0.1-3.0 mg/kg, clonal expansion was among the lowest.

Comments on this clone: Antigen unknown.

CDR3 size: 16 residues. Germline-derived CDR1 and CDR2 are SGHAT and FQNNGV. V dropped 0 bases and J dropped 6 bases, with 15 bases sitting between them. TCRdb's copy holds only in-frame clones and misses some; the assay was immunoSEQ multiplex PCR. Seen here are tens of thousands of clones, about 88% observed once, and the top ten hold 4.7%. The chain is built from TRBV11-2 and TRBJ2-1; TRBD1 might be the D (5 bases). Specimen: CD4+ or CD8+ T cells sorted from blood, collected in a trial of the OX40 agonist ivuxolimab. The sequence derives from an adult with an advanced solid tumor such as melanoma, head and neck, liver or kidney cancer. CDR3 nucleotide sequence: TGTGCCAGCAGCTTAGATCCCCAGGGCTCCGGCAATGAGCAGTTCTTC. This encodes CASSLDPQGSGNEQFF.